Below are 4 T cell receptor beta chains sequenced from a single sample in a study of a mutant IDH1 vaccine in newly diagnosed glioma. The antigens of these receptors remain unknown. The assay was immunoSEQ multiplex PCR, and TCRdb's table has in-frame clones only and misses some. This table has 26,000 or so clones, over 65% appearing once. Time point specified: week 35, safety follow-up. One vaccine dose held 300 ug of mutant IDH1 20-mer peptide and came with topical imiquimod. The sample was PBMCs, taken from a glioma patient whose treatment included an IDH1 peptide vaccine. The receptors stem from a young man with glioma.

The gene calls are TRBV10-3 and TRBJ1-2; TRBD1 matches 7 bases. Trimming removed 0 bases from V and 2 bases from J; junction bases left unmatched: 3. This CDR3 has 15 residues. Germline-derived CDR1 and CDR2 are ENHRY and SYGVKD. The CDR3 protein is CAISESKQGNYGYTF. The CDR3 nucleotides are TGTGCCATCAGTGAGTCGAAACAGGGGAACTATGGCTACACCTTC.

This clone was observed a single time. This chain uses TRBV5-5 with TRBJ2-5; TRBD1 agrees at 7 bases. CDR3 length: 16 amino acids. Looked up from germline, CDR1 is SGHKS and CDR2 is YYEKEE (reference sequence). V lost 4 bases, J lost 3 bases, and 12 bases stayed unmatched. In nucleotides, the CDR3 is TGTGCCAGCAGCCCGCAAACAGGGGATTGGGAAGAGACCCAGTACTTC. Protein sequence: CASSPQTGDWEETQYF.

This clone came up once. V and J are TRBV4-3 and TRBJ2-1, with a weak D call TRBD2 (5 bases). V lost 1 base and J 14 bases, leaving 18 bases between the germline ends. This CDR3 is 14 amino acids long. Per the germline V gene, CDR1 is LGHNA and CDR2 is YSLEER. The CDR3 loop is CASSQVLKGEREFF. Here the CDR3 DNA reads TGCGCCAGCAGCCAAGTATTGAAGGGAGAAAGAGAGTTCTTC.

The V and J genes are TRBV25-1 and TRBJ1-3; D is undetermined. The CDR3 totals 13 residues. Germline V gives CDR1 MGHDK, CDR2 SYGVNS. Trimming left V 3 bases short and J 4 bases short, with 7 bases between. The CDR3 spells CASSEWTGNTIYF. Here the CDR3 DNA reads TGTGCCAGCAGTGAGTGGACGGGAAACACCATATATTTT.